This T cell receptor (beta chain) was sequenced in a study of T cell responses to AZD1222 COVID-19 vaccine. Notes on the study in general: Within unmutated variant regions lay the reported targets of nearly half of spike-specific TCRs. At 160-218 and 743-854, vaccine-associated CD4 TCRs were dominant, and they spanned spike. Researchers took repertoire samples only after the peak T cell response had come.

Pooling was applied to second doses at about 4 or about 12 weeks. This CDR3 region has 15 residues. Germline V lookup: CDR1 SGHAT, CDR2 FQNNGV. V shed 6 bases and J 7 bases; nucleotides not matched to a gene: 12. The repertoire was sequenced with immunoSEQ multiplex PCR; TCRdb's copy has only in-frame clones and lacks some. The sample yields 80,000 to 100,000 clones, 75% to 90% seen once. This clone was counted between two and nine times. Its antigen is not known. The chain combines TRBV11-2 with TRBJ2-7; 10 bases line up with TRBD2. The material was peripheral blood, obtained 28 days after the second AZD1222 dose. This sequence originates from an adult who received the AZD1222 COVID-19 vaccine. The CDR3 sequence: CASRRSGRALWEQYF. CDR3 in DNA: TGTGCCAGCAGACGCAGCGGGAGGGCCCTCTGGGAGCAGTACTTC.